This entry describes one T cell receptor beta chain. The data were produced by immunoSEQ multiplex PCR, yet TCRdb's version contains in-frame clones alone and is incomplete. This table has over 200,000 clones, around 90% appearing once. In terms of age and location, participants ranged from roughly 18 to 90 years and lived in about two dozen US areas. This sample is drawn from a study of blood T cell repertoires in COVID-19. Between the trimmed V and J ends, which lost 0 bases and 5 bases, there was a span of 6 bases. Germline-derived CDR1 and CDR2 are SGDLS and YYNGEE. This CDR3 region has 13 residues.

The receptor was isolated from a man aged 18 to 29 with acute COVID-19. The sequenced sample consisted of PBMCs or T cells enriched from blood (not recorded which). This chain joins TRBV9 and TRBJ2-1, with a weak D call TRBD2 (6 bases). The CDR3: CASSVGGDNEQFF. Here the CDR3 DNA reads TGTGCCAGCAGCGTAGGGGGGGACAATGAGCAGTTCTTC.